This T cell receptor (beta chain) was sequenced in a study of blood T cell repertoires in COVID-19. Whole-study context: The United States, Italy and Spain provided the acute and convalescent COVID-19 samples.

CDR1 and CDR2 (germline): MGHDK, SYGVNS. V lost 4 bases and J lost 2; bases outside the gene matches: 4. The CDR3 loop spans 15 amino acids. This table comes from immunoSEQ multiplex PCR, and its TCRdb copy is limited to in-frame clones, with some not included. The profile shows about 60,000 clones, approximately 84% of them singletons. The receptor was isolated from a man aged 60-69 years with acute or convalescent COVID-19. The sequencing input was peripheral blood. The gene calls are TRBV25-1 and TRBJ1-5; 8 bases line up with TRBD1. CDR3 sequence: CASSGPQGGNQPQHF. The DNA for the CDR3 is TGTGCCAGCAGTGGTCCACAGGGGGGCAATCAGCCCCAGCATTTT.